This T cell receptor beta chain derives from a study of cytomegalovirus exposure and HLA in healthy donors. General observations from the study: TCR association rates varied by HLA locus in a later analysis, with DRB1 highest and HLA-C lowest.

In its sample, this clone was seen once. Its antigen remains unidentified. Trimming removed 2 bases from V and 4 bases from J; junction bases left unmatched: 20. CDR1 and CDR2 from the germline V gene are GTSNPN and SVGIG (reference sequence). The CDR3 is made up of 19 amino acids. The PCR had 60 Vbeta and 13 Jbeta primers. Original processing methods: As a later analysis found, there were 82 million or so unique TCR beta chains, of which roughly 11 million were shared. Profiled with immunoSEQ multiplex PCR; TCRdb holds only in-frame clones, not every one. The V and J calls and clone size are taken from that table; D and trimming were inferred from the DNA. The sample carries tens of thousands of clones, over 60% recorded once. These donors counted as nominally healthy when sampled, but unrecorded immune exposures were likely.

The chain is built from TRBV30 and TRBJ1-3; 7 nucleotides agree with TRBD1. The sample consisted of PBMCs. The TCR was taken from a middle-aged woman in good health and CMV-seropositive. The CDR3 here is CAWSLLTGFGAGKGNTIYF. The CDR3 DNA reads as TGTGCCTGGAGTTTATTGACAGGGTTTGGAGCTGGGAAAGGAAACACCATATATTTT.